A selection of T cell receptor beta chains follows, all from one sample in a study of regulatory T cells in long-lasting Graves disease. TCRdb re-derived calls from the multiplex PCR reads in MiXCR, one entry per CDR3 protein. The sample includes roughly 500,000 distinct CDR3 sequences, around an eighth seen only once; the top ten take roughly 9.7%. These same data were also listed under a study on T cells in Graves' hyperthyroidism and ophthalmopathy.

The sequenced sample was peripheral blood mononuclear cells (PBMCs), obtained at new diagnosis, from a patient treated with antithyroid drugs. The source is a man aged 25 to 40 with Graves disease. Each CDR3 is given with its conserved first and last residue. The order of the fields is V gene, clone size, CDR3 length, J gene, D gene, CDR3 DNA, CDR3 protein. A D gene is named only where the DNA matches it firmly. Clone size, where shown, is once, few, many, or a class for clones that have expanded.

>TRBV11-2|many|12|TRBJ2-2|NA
TGTGCCAGCAGCCCAGTGAACGGGGAGCTGTTTTTT
CASSPVNGELFF
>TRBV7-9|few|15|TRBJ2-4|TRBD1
TGTGCCAGCAGCACCGCCGGGACAGCGAAAAACATTCAGTACTTC
CASSTAGTAKNIQYF
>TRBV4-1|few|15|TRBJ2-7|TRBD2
TGCGCCAGCAGCCAGCCTAGCGGGAGACTCTACGAGCAGTACTTC
CASSQPSGRLYEQYF
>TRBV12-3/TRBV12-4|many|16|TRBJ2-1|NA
TGTGCCAGCAGTTCGATCTGGGCCTTCGGGTACAATGAGCAGTTCTTC
CASSSIWAFGYNEQFF
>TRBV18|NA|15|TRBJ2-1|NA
TGTGCCAGCTCACTCACGAGACTAGAAGGTAATGAGCAGTTCTTC
CASSLTRLEGNEQFF
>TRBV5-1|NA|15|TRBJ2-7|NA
TGCGCCAGCAGCTTGGGCGGGACGGCCGCCAACGAGCAGTACTTC
CASSLGGTAANEQYF
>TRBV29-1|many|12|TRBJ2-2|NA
TGCAGCGTTGAGCCCAACACCGGGGAGCTGTTTTTT
CSVEPNTGELFF
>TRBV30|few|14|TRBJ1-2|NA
TGTGCCTGGAGCATCCAGGGGCGGTTGGGAGGCTACACCTTC
CAWSIQGRLGGYTF
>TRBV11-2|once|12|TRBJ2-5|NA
TGTGCCAGGAGCTTAGTAGGGGAGACCGAGTACTTC
CARSLVGETEYF
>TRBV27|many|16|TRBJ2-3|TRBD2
TGTGCCAGCACCCCGGGCCCGCGGGAGTCCACAGATACGCAGTATTTT
CASTPGPRESTDTQYF
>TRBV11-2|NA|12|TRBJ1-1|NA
TGTGCCAGCAGCTTAGATCAGGAGGAAGCTTTCTTT
CASSLDQEEAFF
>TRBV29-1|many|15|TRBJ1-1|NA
TGCAGCGTTGAAGATGGGACCGTCATGAACACTGAAGCTTTCTTT
CSVEDGTVMNTEAFF
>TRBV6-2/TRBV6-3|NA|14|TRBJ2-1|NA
TGTGCCAGCAGTTATTCAGGGTTCCACAATGAGCAGTTCTTC
CASSYSGFHNEQFF
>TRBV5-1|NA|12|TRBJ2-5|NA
TGCGCCAGCAGCCTGACAGAAGGTCCCCAGTACTTC
CASSLTEGPQYF
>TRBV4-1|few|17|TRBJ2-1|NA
TGCGCCAGCAGCCAGCTCCCAAGCGGTCTCTCCTACAATGAGCAGTTCTTC
CASSQLPSGLSYNEQFF
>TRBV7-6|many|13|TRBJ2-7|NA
TGTGCCAGCAGCCCCCCCGGGTTCCACGAGCAGTACTTC
CASSPPGFHEQYF
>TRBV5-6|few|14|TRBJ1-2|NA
TGTGCCAGCAGCTTATGGAGGAGGTTTCATGGCTACACCTTC
CASSLWRRFHGYTF
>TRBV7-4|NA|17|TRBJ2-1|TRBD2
TGTGCCAGCAGCTTTCCCCCCTCGACTAGCGGGAGCCCTGTGCAGTTCTTC
CASSFPPSTSGSPVQFF
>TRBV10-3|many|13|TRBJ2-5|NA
TGTGCCATCAGTGGTGGGAGGAGGGAGACCCAGTACTTC
CAISGGRRETQYF
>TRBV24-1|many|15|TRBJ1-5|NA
TGTGCCACCAGTGACCCCTCACAGGGCAATCAGCCCCAGCATTTT
CATSDPSQGNQPQHF
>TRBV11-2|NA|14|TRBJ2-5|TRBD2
TGTGCCAGCAGCCCTCGGACTAGATGGGAGACCCAGTACTTC
CASSPRTRWETQYF
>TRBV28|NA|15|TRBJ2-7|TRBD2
TGTGCCAGCAGTTCGACTAGCAGGAGGCGGTACGAGCAGTACTTC
CASSSTSRRRYEQYF
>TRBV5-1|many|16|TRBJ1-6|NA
TGCGCCAGCAGCTTGGAGGGGTTAAAGGGGAATTCACCCCTCCACTTT
CASSLEGLKGNSPLHF
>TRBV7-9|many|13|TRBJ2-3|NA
TGTGCCAGCAGCTCCGATAACGGAGATACGCAGTATTTT
CASSSDNGDTQYF
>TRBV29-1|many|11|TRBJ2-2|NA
TGCAGCGTTGTTTTTATCGGGGAGCTGTTTTTT
CSVVFIGELFF
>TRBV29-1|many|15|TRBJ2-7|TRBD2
TGCAGCGTTGAAGAGGGGACTAGCGGGTCCTACGAGCAGTACTTC
CSVEEGTSGSYEQYF
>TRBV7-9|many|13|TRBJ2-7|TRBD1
TGTGCCAGCAGAAGGGACAGGGCTGGTGAGCAGTACTTC
CASRRDRAGEQYF
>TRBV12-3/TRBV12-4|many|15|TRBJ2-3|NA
TGTGCCAGCAGTTTAACTCGCCGGAGTACAGATACGCAGTATTTT
CASSLTRRSTDTQYF
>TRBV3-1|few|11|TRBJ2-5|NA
TGTGCCAGCAGCCAAGGGCTACCTATCGTATTC
CASSQGLPIVF
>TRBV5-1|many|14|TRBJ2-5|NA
TGCGCCAGCAGCTTGATCCAGGCCCAAGAGACCCAGTACTTC
CASSLIQAQETQYF
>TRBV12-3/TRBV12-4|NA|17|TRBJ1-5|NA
TGTGCCAGCAGTTTACGGCTAACCGGTAGGAGCAATCAGCCCCGGCATTTT
CASSLRLTGRSNQPRHF
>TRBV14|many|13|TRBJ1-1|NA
TGTGCCAGCAGCCAAGGTCCCTACACTGAAGCTTTCTTT
CASSQGPYTEAFF
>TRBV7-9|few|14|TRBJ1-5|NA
TGTGCCAGCAGCTTTAATACAGGGAATCAGCCCCAGCATTTT
CASSFNTGNQPQHF
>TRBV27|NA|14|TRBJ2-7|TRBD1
TGTGCCAGCAGTTACTGGGACAGGTCAGACGAGCAGTACTTC
CASSYWDRSDEQYF
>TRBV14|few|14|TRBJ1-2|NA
TGTGCCAGCAGCCAATCGGGAGGGGCCGGTGGCTACACCTTC
CASSQSGGAGGYTF